These T cell receptor beta chains were read from a single sample in a study of control samples from healthy donors and cancer patients. Only in-frame clones appear in the TCRdb table, and some are missing; sequencing was by immunoSEQ multiplex PCR. The sample holds about 150,000 clones; just under 95% are singletons and the top ten take about 5.6%. Sequenced sample: blood. The receptors come from a man aged 35 to 55 in good health. Both conserved end residues are part of each CDR3. D genes are given only for firm matches. Part of the rows lack a size; the others show once, few, many or a class for expanded clones.

TRBV20-1	TRBJ1-2	NA	NA	TGCAGTGCTAGAGTTGACTATGGCTACACCTTC	CSARVDYGYTF
TRBV18	TRBJ2-3	NA	NA	TGTGCCAGCTCACCTGGACAGACTAGCACAGATACGCAGTATTTT	CASSPGQTSTDTQYF
TRBV28	TRBJ2-7	NA	NA	TGTGCCAGCAGTTTAACGCAGGTCGAGCAGTACTTC	CASSLTQVEQYF
TRBV2	TRBJ1-3	TRBD1	NA	TGTGCCAGCAGCTTACAGGGGGACTACTCTGGAAACACCATATATTTT	CASSLQGDYSGNTIYF
TRBV14	TRBJ1-2	NA	few	TGTGCCAGCAGCCAAGGGGATTCCCCGGACAGAAACTATGGCTACACCTTC	CASSQGDSPDRNYGYTF
TRBV11-3	TRBJ2-7	NA	NA	TGTGCCAGCAGCTTAGCGGACGGGTACGAGCAGTACTTC	CASSLADGYEQYF
TRBV28	TRBJ2-2	TRBD1	NA	TGTGCCAGCAGTACAAGACAGGGCACCGGGGAGCTGTTTTTT	CASSTRQGTGELFF
TRBV18	TRBJ2-7	TRBD1	NA	TGTGCCAGCTCACCGGGACAGGGGATCAACGAGCAGTACTTC	CASSPGQGINEQYF
TRBV2	TRBJ1-1	TRBD1	NA	TGTGCCAGAGTCGACAGGGGGGAAGCTTTCTTT	CARVDRGEAFF
TRBV6-5	TRBJ1-3	NA	NA	TGTGCCAGCAACCCGGCAAGCTCTGGAAACACCATATATTTT	CASNPASSGNTIYF
TRBV7-9	TRBJ1-6	NA	NA	TGTGCCAGCAGCTTAGGGGATTCACCCCTCCACTTT	CASSLGDSPLHF
TRBV4-1	TRBJ2-3	TRBD2	NA	TGCGCCAGCAGCCTTAGCGGGGGGCTTCAGGATACGCAGTATTTT	CASSLSGGLQDTQYF
TRBV18	TRBJ1-5	NA	NA	TGTGCCAGCTCATCCACAGGGTTCAATCAGCCCCAGCATTTT	CASSSTGFNQPQHF
TRBV3-1/TRBV3-2	TRBJ2-2	TRBD2	NA	TGTGCCAGCAGCCAGGGAGGGGCGTACACCGGGGAGCTGTTTTTT	CASSQGGAYTGELFF
TRBV28	TRBJ2-5	TRBD2	NA	TGTGCCAGCAGCCCACCCGGGGGGTCGCGTGAGACCCAGTACTTC	CASSPPGGSRETQYF
TRBV18	TRBJ1-2	NA	once	TGTGCCAGCTCACCAATGTCGGAGAATGGCTACACCTTC	CASSPMSENGYTF
TRBV30	TRBJ1-2	NA	NA	TGTGCCTGGAGTAGGGGAGGCCCAGGGGACTATGGCTACACCTTC	CAWSRGGPGDYGYTF
TRBV24-1	TRBJ2-1	NA	NA	TGTGCCACCAGTGATCTTAGGGGGGGTACCTACAATGAGCAGTTCTTC	CATSDLRGGTYNEQFF
TRBV5-6	TRBJ1-1	NA	NA	TGTGCCAGCAGCCCGACCGTTATAGCTTACACTGAAGCTTTCTTT	CASSPTVIAYTEAFF
TRBV3-1/TRBV3-2	TRBJ1-1	NA	NA	TGTGCCAGCAGCCAACGGGCATTCCTGAACACTGAAGCTTTCTTT	CASSQRAFLNTEAFF
TRBV28	TRBJ2-7	TRBD1	few	TGTGCCAGCATGAGGGGGCAAGGCGAGCAGTACTTC	CASMRGQGEQYF
TRBV19	TRBJ1-2	TRBD1	NA	TGTGCCAAAAAACAGGGGAGCTATGGCTACACCTTC	CAKKQGSYGYTF
TRBV19	TRBJ1-2	NA	NA	TGTGCCAGTAGTATGGACTCCTCAGGACTGTCACTTAACTATGGCTACACCTTC	CASSMDSSGLSLNYGYTF
TRBV5-1	TRBJ1-5	NA	NA	TGCGCCAGCAGCGCGGCCCCCGACGGACAGCCCCAGCATTTT	CASSAAPDGQPQHF
TRBV15	TRBJ2-2	TRBD1	once	TGTGCCACCAGCAGAGTTCCGGGACAGGGGGACACCGGGGAGCTGTTTTTT	CATSRVPGQGDTGELFF
TRBV7-6	TRBJ1-6	NA	once	TGTGCCAGCAGCTCCCTTGACAGCTATAATTCACCCCTCCACTTT	CASSSLDSYNSPLHF
TRBV7-9	TRBJ2-7	TRBD1	NA	TGTGCCAGCAGCCCAATTGTGGGGGGACAGGGATACGAGCAGTACTTC	CASSPIVGGQGYEQYF
TRBV6-5	TRBJ2-7	NA	NA	TGTGCCAGCAGTTACGCGGGAAAAGGTCGCTACGAGCAGTACTTC	CASSYAGKGRYEQYF
TRBV4-3	TRBJ2-7	NA	NA	TGCGCCAGCAGCCAAGTTTTTACAGTGGGCTCCTACGAGCAGTACTTC	CASSQVFTVGSYEQYF
TRBV30	TRBJ1-6	TRBD1	NA	TGTGCCTGTATGACAGGGGTGGGTTCACCCCTCCACTTT	CACMTGVGSPLHF
TRBV6-6	TRBJ1-1	TRBD1	NA	TGTGCCAGCGGGGACAGCAAGATGAACACTGAAGCTTTCTTT	CASGDSKMNTEAFF
TRBV24-1	TRBJ1-5	TRBD1	NA	TGTGCCACCAGTGATCCGGGACAGCCCAATCAGCCCCAGCATTTT	CATSDPGQPNQPQHF
TRBV6-5	TRBJ2-2	NA	once	TGTGCCAGCAGTTATGAAGGGGCCGGGGAGCTGTTTTTT	CASSYEGAGELFF
TRBV19	TRBJ2-3	TRBD2	NA	TGTGCCAGTAGTGAGGAAGCGGGGGGACACACAGATACGCAGTATTTT	CASSEEAGGHTDTQYF
TRBV4-1	TRBJ1-2	NA	once	TGCGCCAGCAGCCCAAGGTCTGGCAGGGGTACAGGAATAGTGTGGGGCTACACCTTC	CASSPRSGRGTGIVWGYTF
TRBV30	TRBJ1-3	NA	NA	TGTGCCTGGAGTGTAACCCTCTCTGGAAACACCATATATTTT	CAWSVTLSGNTIYF
TRBV7-9	TRBJ2-1	TRBD2	NA	TGTGCCAGCAGCGGGCAAACGGGGGGCTCCTACAATGAGCAGTTCTTC	CASSGQTGGSYNEQFF
TRBV30	TRBJ1-1	NA	NA	TGTGCCTGGAGTAAGCTGGTTCCGAACACTGAAGCTTTCTTT	CAWSKLVPNTEAFF
TRBV25-1	TRBJ2-5	TRBD2	NA	TGTGCCAGCAGCCAGGCCGGGGGGGAGACCCAGTACTTC	CASSQAGGETQYF
TRBV18	TRBJ1-6	NA	NA	TGTGCCAGCTCACCCCGGGAGGGTGGCTCACCCCTCCACTTT	CASSPREGGSPLHF
TRBV7-9	TRBJ2-2	NA	NA	TGTGCCAGCAGCTTAAGGCTGGTAGAGGAGGGTTCGGACACCGGGGAGCTGTTTTTT	CASSLRLVEEGSDTGELFF
TRBV2	TRBJ1-2	TRBD1	NA	TGTGCCAGCAGGGGACAGGGGGCCTTTGGCTACACCTTC	CASRGQGAFGYTF
TRBV4-2	TRBJ2-7	TRBD2	NA	TGTGCCAGCAGCCAAGATACTAGCGGGGGGCCCCTCGAGCAGTACTTC	CASSQDTSGGPLEQYF
TRBV19	TRBJ2-7	TRBD1	NA	TGTGCCAGTAGTCTTTTGTTACGGACAGGGGGCAGAGAGCAGTACTTC	CASSLLLRTGGREQYF
TRBV12-2	TRBJ1-5	NA	NA	TGTGCAAGTCGCTTCCCACCAACTAGCAATCAGCCCCAGCATTTT	CASRFPPTSNQPQHF
TRBV6-2/TRBV6-3	TRBJ2-5	TRBD2	NA	TGTGCCAGCAGTTACGGGGACTACCCCCAAGAGACCCAGTACTTC	CASSYGDYPQETQYF
TRBV27	TRBJ2-2	TRBD1	NA	TGTGCCAGCAGTTCCCTAATTTCTCGGACAGGGGGCCCCGGGGAGCTGTTTTTT	CASSSLISRTGGPGELFF
TRBV28	TRBJ1-1	NA	NA	TGTGCCAGCAGTTTATCAGGGTCGAACACTGAAGCTTTCTTT	CASSLSGSNTEAFF
TRBV24-1	TRBJ1-2	TRBD1	NA	TGTGCCACCAGTGACCCGGACAGGGGATTCTATGGCTACACCTTC	CATSDPDRGFYGYTF
TRBV5-1	TRBJ1-1	TRBD1	once	TGCGCCAGCAGCTCGATCCTCAGGGGGACTGAAGCTTTCTTT	CASSSILRGTEAFF
TRBV12-3/TRBV12-4	TRBJ2-3	NA	NA	TGTGCCAGCAGCTTCAGCACAGATACGCAGTATTTT	CASSFSTDTQYF
TRBV27	TRBJ2-6	NA	once	TGTGCCAGCGGACGGGACTCTGGGGCCAACGTCCTGACTTTC	CASGRDSGANVLTF
TRBV6-5	TRBJ1-2	TRBD1	NA	TGTGCCAGCAGTTACATGACAGGGAACTATGGCTACACCTTC	CASSYMTGNYGYTF
TRBV5-1	TRBJ2-2	TRBD1	few	TGCGCCAGCAGGGGGGACAGGGGGCGCACCACCGGGGAGCTGTTTTTT	CASRGDRGRTTGELFF
TRBV9	TRBJ1-6	NA	once	TGTGCCAGCAGCGTAGCCCCCAGGCTGTTAACCTCCTATAATTCACCCCTCCACTTT	CASSVAPRLLTSYNSPLHF